The rows below give T cell receptor beta chains drawn from one sample of a study of CD8 T cells in ankylosing spondylitis. Each CDR3 protein gets one entry after TCRdb re-called the 5' RACE reads with MiXCR. Of 700,000 to 850,000 distinct CDR3 sequences in the sample, 10% to 15% were seen once. Sequences were obtained from blood, either unsorted or a sorted T cell fraction (not recorded which). Receptor source: a male donor with ankylosing spondylitis. Both conserved end residues are part of each CDR3. Fields, in order: J gene, D gene, V gene, clone size, CDR3 protein, CDR3 DNA. D genes are given only for firm matches. Only some rows state a clone size, as once, few, many or a class for expanded clones.

J gene: TRBJ2-3; D gene: NA; V gene: TRBV11-2; clone size: few; CDR3 protein: CASSARITTDTQYF; CDR3 DNA: TGTGCCAGCAGCGCCCGGATAACTACAGATACGCAGTATTTT
J gene: TRBJ1-2; D gene: NA; V gene: TRBV4-3; clone size: few; CDR3 protein: CASSQDVSGGYTF; CDR3 DNA: TGCGCCAGCAGCCAAGATGTTTCCGGTGGCTACACCTTC
J gene: TRBJ2-5; D gene: NA; V gene: TRBV14; clone size: few; CDR3 protein: CASSRRRGETQYF; CDR3 DNA: TGTGCCAGCAGCCGACGAAGGGGGGAGACCCAGTACTTC
J gene: TRBJ2-1; D gene: TRBD2; V gene: TRBV12-3/TRBV12-4; clone size: few; CDR3 protein: CASSHRLAGGDEQFF; CDR3 DNA: TGTGCCAGCAGTCATAGACTAGCGGGGGGTGATGAGCAGTTCTTC
J gene: TRBJ2-1; D gene: TRBD2; V gene: TRBV18; clone size: NA; CDR3 protein: CASSRLADDNEQFF; CDR3 DNA: TGTGCCAGCTCCCGACTAGCGGACGACAATGAGCAGTTCTTC
J gene: TRBJ1-1; D gene: NA; V gene: TRBV10-3; clone size: NA; CDR3 protein: CAISVGGNTEAFF; CDR3 DNA: TGTGCCATCAGTGTGGGGGGGAACACTGAAGCTTTCTTT
J gene: TRBJ2-4; D gene: NA; V gene: TRBV7-9; clone size: NA; CDR3 protein: CASSLGRNLAKNIQYF; CDR3 DNA: TGTGCCAGCAGCTTAGGTCGTAACCTAGCCAAAAACATTCAGTACTTC
J gene: TRBJ1-5; D gene: NA; V gene: TRBV6-5; clone size: few; CDR3 protein: CASSYGFGRPNQPQHF; CDR3 DNA: TGTGCCAGCAGTTACGGTTTCGGCAGACCCAATCAGCCCCAGCATTTT
J gene: TRBJ2-5; D gene: TRBD2; V gene: TRBV29-1; clone size: many; CDR3 protein: CSAGLAGETQYF; CDR3 DNA: TGCAGCGCAGGACTAGCGGGGGAGACCCAGTACTTC
J gene: TRBJ1-1; D gene: NA; V gene: TRBV30; clone size: few; CDR3 protein: CAWRLTGWTEAFF; CDR3 DNA: TGTGCCTGGAGATTAACAGGGTGGACTGAAGCTTTCTTT
J gene: TRBJ1-2; D gene: TRBD1; V gene: TRBV29-1; clone size: few; CDR3 protein: CSARQGANYGYTF; CDR3 DNA: TGCAGCGCCCGACAGGGGGCTAACTATGGCTACACCTTC
J gene: TRBJ2-7; D gene: NA; V gene: TRBV20-1; clone size: few; CDR3 protein: CSAGDTFEQYF; CDR3 DNA: TGCAGTGCAGGGGACACCTTCGAGCAGTACTTC
J gene: TRBJ1-1; D gene: NA; V gene: TRBV12-3/TRBV12-4; clone size: NA; CDR3 protein: CASSSNPRSPGPRKMNTEAFF; CDR3 DNA: TGTGCCAGCAGTTCCAATCCTAGATCCCCGGGACCAAGAAAAATGAACACTGAAGCTTTCTTT
J gene: TRBJ1-2; D gene: NA; V gene: TRBV24-1; clone size: many; CDR3 protein: CATSDRRDYGYTF; CDR3 DNA: TGTGCCACCAGTGACAGGAGAGACTATGGCTACACCTTC
J gene: TRBJ1-1; D gene: NA; V gene: TRBV12-3/TRBV12-4; clone size: few; CDR3 protein: CASSGFGTSGGTEAFF; CDR3 DNA: TGTGCCAGCAGTGGGTTTGGGACCTCGGGGGGCACTGAAGCTTTCTTT
J gene: TRBJ2-7; D gene: TRBD1; V gene: TRBV28; clone size: NA; CDR3 protein: CASRLATGNYEQYF; CDR3 DNA: TGTGCCAGCCGTTTAGCGACAGGGAACTACGAGCAGTACTTC
J gene: TRBJ1-4; D gene: NA; V gene: TRBV5-7; clone size: NA; CDR3 protein: CASRPGWREKLFF; CDR3 DNA: TGTGCCAGCAGGCCCGGTTGGAGAGAAAAACTGTTTTTT
J gene: TRBJ1-2; D gene: TRBD1; V gene: TRBV27; clone size: many; CDR3 protein: CASSSRGTGAGYTF; CDR3 DNA: TGTGCCAGCAGTTCCCGAGGGACAGGGGCTGGCTACACCTTC
J gene: TRBJ2-1; D gene: TRBD2; V gene: TRBV11-2; clone size: NA; CDR3 protein: CASSTGTSGVYNEQFF; CDR3 DNA: TGTGCCAGCAGCACCGGGACTAGCGGAGTTTACAATGAGCAGTTCTTC
J gene: TRBJ1-2; D gene: NA; V gene: TRBV20-1; clone size: few; CDR3 protein: CSAPGRDYGYTF; CDR3 DNA: TGCAGTGCCCCTGGCAGGGACTATGGCTACACCTTC
J gene: TRBJ2-1; D gene: TRBD1; V gene: TRBV10-3; clone size: NA; CDR3 protein: CAISRDLFDRGHNEQFF; CDR3 DNA: TGTGCCATCAGTCGGGATCTTTTCGACAGGGGCCACAATGAGCAGTTCTTC
J gene: TRBJ1-5; D gene: NA; V gene: TRBV6-2/TRBV6-3; clone size: NA; CDR3 protein: CASSRPGGEYQPQHF; CDR3 DNA: TGTGCCAGCAGTCGCCCCGGGGGGGAGTATCAGCCCCAGCATTTT
J gene: TRBJ2-7; D gene: TRBD2; V gene: TRBV7-2; clone size: NA; CDR3 protein: CASTISGRGSYEQYF; CDR3 DNA: TGTGCCAGCACCATTAGCGGGAGGGGCTCCTACGAGCAGTACTTC
J gene: TRBJ1-3; D gene: NA; V gene: TRBV6-5; clone size: NA; CDR3 protein: CASSYSGVSGNTIYF; CDR3 DNA: TGTGCCAGCAGTTACTCCGGGGTCTCTGGAAACACCATATATTTT
J gene: TRBJ2-6; D gene: NA; V gene: TRBV29-1; clone size: few; CDR3 protein: CSRRWGSSSGANVLTF; CDR3 DNA: TGCAGTCGGAGGTGGGGATCCAGCTCTGGGGCCAACGTCCTGACTTTC
J gene: TRBJ1-2; D gene: NA; V gene: TRBV20-1; clone size: NA; CDR3 protein: CSARRPTYGYTF; CDR3 DNA: TGCAGTGCTCGGAGGCCAACCTATGGCTACACCTTC
J gene: TRBJ2-2; D gene: NA; V gene: TRBV20-1; clone size: few; CDR3 protein: CSAPGQSNTGELFF; CDR3 DNA: TGCAGTGCGCCTGGACAGTCGAACACCGGGGAGCTGTTTTTT
J gene: TRBJ2-5; D gene: NA; V gene: TRBV20-1; clone size: NA; CDR3 protein: CSARALRSTQETQYF; CDR3 DNA: TGCAGTGCTAGAGCTCTCAGGTCTACTCAAGAGACCCAGTACTTC
J gene: TRBJ2-7; D gene: TRBD1; V gene: TRBV7-2; clone size: NA; CDR3 protein: CASSLDRDPSYEQYF; CDR3 DNA: TGTGCCAGCAGCCTAGACAGGGACCCGTCCTACGAGCAGTACTTC
J gene: TRBJ2-7; D gene: NA; V gene: TRBV20-1; clone size: NA; CDR3 protein: CSASFTGTYEQYF; CDR3 DNA: TGCAGTGCTAGTTTCACGGGAACCTACGAGCAGTACTTC
J gene: TRBJ2-3; D gene: TRBD2; V gene: TRBV29-1; clone size: NA; CDR3 protein: CSATTSGRADTQYF; CDR3 DNA: TGCAGCGCCACTACTAGCGGGAGGGCAGATACGCAGTATTTT
J gene: TRBJ2-2; D gene: TRBD2; V gene: TRBV5-1; clone size: few; CDR3 protein: CASSLLAGAYTGELFF; CDR3 DNA: TGCGCCAGCAGCTTATTAGCGGGGGCGTACACCGGGGAGCTGTTTTTT
J gene: TRBJ1-1; D gene: NA; V gene: TRBV20-1; clone size: many; CDR3 protein: CSAWSDTEAFF; CDR3 DNA: TGCAGTGCCTGGTCGGACACTGAAGCTTTCTTT
J gene: TRBJ2-3; D gene: NA; V gene: TRBV20-1; clone size: NA; CDR3 protein: CSAARQPTDTQYF; CDR3 DNA: TGCAGTGCAGCCAGACAGCCCACAGATACGCAGTATTTT
J gene: TRBJ2-1; D gene: NA; V gene: TRBV5-6; clone size: many; CDR3 protein: CASSLVDLYEQFF; CDR3 DNA: TGTGCCAGCAGCTTGGTGGACCTCTATGAGCAGTTCTTC
J gene: TRBJ2-1; D gene: NA; V gene: TRBV25-1; clone size: few; CDR3 protein: CASSELGGGSNEQFF; CDR3 DNA: TGTGCCAGCAGTGAATTGGGGGGGGGCTCGAATGAGCAGTTCTTC
J gene: TRBJ1-2; D gene: TRBD1; V gene: TRBV6-5; clone size: NA; CDR3 protein: CASSSRDRSGYGYTF; CDR3 DNA: TGTGCCAGCAGTTCCAGGGACAGGAGTGGGTATGGCTACACCTTC
J gene: TRBJ1-4; D gene: NA; V gene: TRBV19; clone size: many; CDR3 protein: CASSPQRDEKLFF; CDR3 DNA: TGTGCCAGTAGTCCCCAGAGGGATGAAAAACTGTTTTTT
J gene: TRBJ2-1; D gene: TRBD2; V gene: TRBV20-1; clone size: NA; CDR3 protein: CSARRGGREQFF; CDR3 DNA: TGCAGTGCTCGCCGGGGGGGGAGAGAGCAGTTCTTC
J gene: TRBJ1-5; D gene: NA; V gene: TRBV9; clone size: few; CDR3 protein: CASSAGTDVGRSSNQPQHF; CDR3 DNA: TGTGCCAGCAGCGCCGGGACCGATGTCGGACGGTCAAGCAATCAGCCCCAGCATTTT
J gene: TRBJ1-2; D gene: NA; V gene: TRBV4-3; clone size: NA; CDR3 protein: CASSQRSARNYGYTF; CDR3 DNA: TGCGCCAGCAGCCAAAGGTCAGCACGTAACTATGGCTACACCTTC
J gene: TRBJ1-5; D gene: NA; V gene: TRBV12-3/TRBV12-4; clone size: few; CDR3 protein: CASSPGHNNQPQHF; CDR3 DNA: TGTGCCAGCAGTCCAGGACACAACAATCAGCCCCAGCATTTT
J gene: TRBJ2-1; D gene: NA; V gene: TRBV7-2; clone size: NA; CDR3 protein: CASSLILGGSYNEQFF; CDR3 DNA: TGTGCCAGCAGCCTGATATTGGGGGGCTCCTACAATGAGCAGTTCTTC
J gene: TRBJ1-4; D gene: NA; V gene: TRBV7-8; clone size: NA; CDR3 protein: CASSLGLWDGEKLFF; CDR3 DNA: TGTGCCAGCAGCTTGGGTCTCTGGGATGGGGAAAAACTGTTTTTT
J gene: TRBJ2-7; D gene: NA; V gene: TRBV6-1; clone size: NA; CDR3 protein: CASSPRKRSYEQYF; CDR3 DNA: TGTGCCAGCAGTCCTAGGAAACGGAGCTACGAGCAGTACTTC
J gene: TRBJ2-3; D gene: NA; V gene: TRBV7-2; clone size: NA; CDR3 protein: CASSFFIDTQYF; CDR3 DNA: TGTGCCAGCAGCTTTTTTATAGATACGCAGTATTTT
J gene: TRBJ2-5; D gene: TRBD1; V gene: TRBV6-2/TRBV6-3; clone size: few; CDR3 protein: CASSYSSGQGYQETQYF; CDR3 DNA: TGTGCCAGCAGTTACTCCTCGGGACAGGGGTACCAAGAGACCCAGTACTTC
J gene: TRBJ2-1; D gene: TRBD1; V gene: TRBV12-3/TRBV12-4; clone size: few; CDR3 protein: CASSYTGTGYERQFF; CDR3 DNA: TGTGCCAGCAGCTACACCGGGACAGGGTATGAACGGCAGTTCTTC
J gene: TRBJ2-7; D gene: NA; V gene: TRBV10-3; clone size: many; CDR3 protein: CAISDGRIRQYF; CDR3 DNA: TGTGCCATCAGTGATGGGAGGATAAGGCAGTACTTC
J gene: TRBJ2-5; D gene: NA; V gene: TRBV24-1; clone size: NA; CDR3 protein: CATSDGPLETQYF; CDR3 DNA: TGTGCCACCAGTGACGGACCCTTGGAGACCCAGTACTTC
J gene: TRBJ2-7; D gene: NA; V gene: TRBV29-1; clone size: NA; CDR3 protein: CSAGLNYEQYF; CDR3 DNA: TGCAGCGCCGGATTAAACTACGAGCAGTACTTC